This TCR beta chain was identified in a study of metastatic and nonmetastatic thyroid tumors. CDR3 length: 15 residues. J lost 5 bases, V lost 1 base, and 3 bases had no gene match. Germline V gives CDR1 DFQATT, CDR2 SNEGSKA (reference sequence). TCRdb re-processed the PCR reads through MiXCR. This sample has approximately 60,000 clones, with 25% to 35% found just once. Regarding the study as a whole: Compared with benign nodules, malignant thyroid tumors were reported to have significantly higher TCR beta diversity in both blood and tumor.

Regarding this clone: Antigen specificity is unknown.

Thyroid surgery was preceded by no treatment in any patient. The chain joins TRBV20-1 to TRBJ2-2; 11 bases line up with TRBD2. The sequenced sample was blood. This TCR derives from a female donor with papillary thyroid cancer or a benign thyroid nodule (not recorded which). Some clones in this sample may be carry-over from other donors' samples. This CDR3 is CSARVPSGGTGELFF. Written as DNA, the CDR3 is TGCAGTGCTAGAGTCCCTAGCGGGGGGACCGGGGAGCTGTTTTTT.